The 30 T cell receptor beta chains presented below share a single source sample, sequenced in a study of T cell clonality in common variable immunodeficiency. Whole-study findings and limits: Fewer deletions and N-nucleotide insertions were reportedly seen in common variable immunodeficiency TCR beta sequences.

The antigens of these receptors remain unknown. Method: immunoSEQ multiplex PCR; TCRdb's copy keeps in-frame clones and lacks some. This record lists about 34,000 clones, none seen once only, and the top ten clones contain 28%. The sample comprised peripheral blood mononuclear cells. All receptors come from a human donor with common variable immunodeficiency.

This clone was detected only a few times. Sequence at one end of the junction differs from germline and may be a read error. The DNA ends 3 residues before the CDR3 does, and the rest of the CDR3 is filled in from the germline J gene. The J gene is TRBJ1-5, the V gene TRBV7-9; D not certain. Germline CDR1 and CDR2: SEHNR and FQNEAQ (reference sequence). The CDR3 extends over 11 amino acids. The covered CDR3 bases are TGTTCCAGCGGCCCGCAAGAGCCC. Residues: CSSGPQEP. The entire CDR3 protein is CSSGPQEPQHF.

Concerning this clone itself: The read ends 3 residues shy of where the CDR3 ends; the end is completed using the germline J gene. This chain links TRBV20-1 with TRBJ2-3; D is unclear. The CDR3 runs to 14 residues. Germline V CDR1 and CDR2: DFQATT, SNEGSKA (reference sequence). Trimming stripped 0 bases from V and 4 bases from J, with 11 bases between. CDR3 DNA (partial): TGCAGTGCTAGAGACATAGAAAGGGCAGATACG. Residues: CSARDIERADT. The CDR3 reads in full as CSARDIERADTQYF.

The DNA read from the CDR3 is TGCGCCAGCAGCTCACCGGGACAGGAACGCGAG. The encoded protein is CASSSPGQERE. The entire CDR3 protein is CASSSPGQEREQYF. The chain is built from TRBV5-1 and TRBJ2-7; 8 bases are shared with TRBD1. The read stops 3 residues short of the end of the CDR3; the missing end is completed from the germline J gene. The CDR3 extends over 14 amino acids. After removal of 3 bases from V and 6 bases from J, the junction contained 8 bases not matched to a gene. Germline-derived CDR1 and CDR2 are SGHRS and YFSETQ.

This clone was seen a handful of times. With the read ending 3 residues before the CDR3 end, the germline J gene is used to fill in that end. The genes are TRBV30 and TRBJ2-7; TRBD2 matches at 7 bases. The CDR3 consists of 14 residues. After removal of 5 bases from V and 2 bases from J, the junction contained 9 bases not matched to a gene. Germline V gives CDR1 GTSNPN, CDR2 SVGIG (reference sequence). Here the CDR3 reads CAWVTRGGAYEQYF. The part of the CDR3 DNA that was read is TGTGCCTGGGTTACGCGGGGAGGGGCCTACGAG.

With respect to this clone: The CDR3 is cut off 3 residues early in the read; its end comes from the germline J gene. The chain has TRBV29-1 and TRBJ2-7; 8 nucleotides align to TRBD1. Per germline, CDR1 SQVTM and CDR2 ANQGSEA. The CDR3 totals 14 residues. After removal of 8 bases from V and 5 bases from J, the junction contained 14 bases not matched to a gene. CDR3 DNA, as far as it was read: TGCAGCACCCAAACCCACAGGGGGGCCCACGAG. It yields the protein CSTQTHRGAHE. The whole CDR3 sequence is CSTQTHRGAHEQYF.

This clone was observed many times. The read is 3 residues too short to cover the CDR3 end, so that end is filled in from the germline J gene. The chain couples TRBV20-1 to TRBJ2-7; no clear D gene. The CDR3 contains 11 residues. V lost 7 bases, J lost 1 base, and 8 bases lay in between. In germline, CDR1 is DFQATT, CDR2 SNEGSKA (reference sequence). CDR3 sequence: CSVFNSYEQYF. The CDR3 bases that were read are TGCAGTGTTTTTAATTCCTACGAG.

This clone appeared a few times. From the germline J gene comes the end of the CDR3, since the read stops 3 residues before it. The V and J genes are TRBV7-9 and TRBJ2-1; D is possibly TRBD2 (6 bases). V gave up 1 base and J gave up 3 bases, with 10 bases separating them. This CDR3 comprises 15 residues. Germline assignment: CDR1 SEHNR and CDR2 FQNEAQ (reference sequence). The DNA read from the CDR3 is TGTGCCAGCAGCTTAGTCCGCGGGGTCTACAATGAG. Its protein is CASSLVRGVYNE. In full, the CDR3 reads CASSLVRGVYNEQFF.

This clone showed up many times. The read stops 3 residues short of the end of the CDR3; the missing end is completed from the germline J gene. The chain has TRBV7-2 and TRBJ2-7; no clear D. The germline CDR1 and CDR2 sequences are SGHTA and FQGNSA. Trimming pared 1 base from V and 0 bases from J, leaving 7 bases between. CDR3 size: 14 residues. The part of the CDR3 DNA that was read is TGTGCCAGCAGCTTAGTGGCGGTCTCCTACGAG. It yields the protein CASSLVAVSYE. The CDR3 as a whole reads CASSLVAVSYEQYF.

This clone has ten or more counts. CDR3 DNA (partial): TGTGCCTGCTCGGGACTAGCGGGAGGGGGGTCCTACAATGAG. Translation gives CACSGLAGGGSYNE. The full CDR3 is CACSGLAGGGSYNEQFF. The gene calls are TRBV30 and TRBJ2-1, with 16 bases identical to TRBD2. With the read ending 3 residues before the CDR3 end, the germline J gene is used to fill in that end. CDR3 size: 17 residues. The germline V gene encodes CDR1 GTSNPN and CDR2 SVGIG (reference sequence). With V trimmed by 6 bases and J by 1 base, 6 bases remained unmatched. The entire variable domain, with the rest obtained from reference TRBV30 and TRBJ2-1, is as follows: SQTIHQWPATLVQPVGSPLSLECTVEGTSNPNLYWYRQAAGRGLQLLFYSVGIGQISSEVPQNLSASRPQDRQFILSSKKLLLSDSGFYLCACSGLAGGGSYNEQFFGPGTRLTVL.

This clone turned up a few times. The read gets to within 3 residues of the CDR3 end, and the germline J gene fills in the rest. The V gene is TRBV30, the J gene TRBJ1-2; 8 bases align to TRBD1. The CDR3 is 13 amino acids. Germline-derived CDR1 and CDR2 are GTSNPN and SVGIG (reference sequence). The CDR3 sequence is CAWSDGQGTGYTF. The covered CDR3 bases are TGTGCCTGGAGCGATGGACAGGGTACAGGC.

This clone was detected ten times or more. CDR3 DNA, as far as it was read: TGCGCCAGCAGCTTGGCCTCGGGGAGAGGCAATGAG. This translates into CASSLASGRGNE. The whole CDR3 is CASSLASGRGNEQFF. V is TRBV5-1 and J is TRBJ2-1, with D perhaps TRBD2 (5 bases). The read gets to within 3 residues of the CDR3 end, and the germline J gene fills in the rest. The CDR3 runs to 15 residues. The V end lost 0 bases, the J end lost 6 bases, and 13 bases lay between the germline ends. Germline V lookup: CDR1 SGHRS, CDR2 YFSETQ.

In its sample, this clone was seen many times. The read terminates 3 residues before the CDR3 end, so the remaining end is supplied by the germline J gene. The V and J genes are TRBV7-2 and TRBJ2-7; TRBD1 is a possible D gene (5 bases). The V end lost 1 base, the J end lost 3 bases, and 10 bases lay between the germline ends. The length of the CDR3 is 14 residues. Germline assignment: CDR1 SGHTA and CDR2 FQGNSA. Partial CDR3 DNA: TGTGCCAGCAGCTTAGAGGGCAGGGTCTACGAG. It specifies CASSLEGRVYE. From start to end, the CDR3 is CASSLEGRVYEQYF.

This clone occurred many times. The read ends 3 residues shy of where the CDR3 ends; the end is completed using the germline J gene. The chain carries TRBV28 and TRBJ1-4; TRBD1 matches 8 bases. Per the germline V gene, CDR1 is MDHEN and CDR2 is SYDVKM. J gave up 10 bases and V 4 bases, and 5 bases lay outside the gene matches. This CDR3 region has 13 residues. CDR3 DNA (partial): TGTGCCAGCAGTTCGACAGGGGCGGGAAAA. Its translation is CASSSTGAGK. The CDR3 in full is CASSSTGAGKLFF.

This clone was detected ten times or more. The read halts 3 residues ahead of the CDR3 end, with the missing end drawn from the germline J gene. V is TRBV27 and J is TRBJ2-2, with D possibly being TRBD1 (6 bases). V lost 5 bases, J lost 6 bases, and 16 bases lay in between. The CDR3 contains 15 residues. Germline loops: CDR1 MNHEY, CDR2 SMNVEV (reference sequence). The sequenced part of the CDR3 DNA is TGTGCCAGCAGTCCCAACACAGGGTTCGCCGGGGAG. Protein: CASSPNTGFAGE. The entire CDR3 sequence reads CASSPNTGFAGELFF.

This clone has a count of ten or more. The read finishes 3 residues shy of the CDR3 end, and the germline J gene is used to complete it. This chain joins TRBV28 and TRBJ2-2, with D perhaps matching TRBD2 (6 bases). The ends were cut back, 6 bases at V and 5 bases at J, with 10 bases in the middle. Looked up from germline, CDR1 is MDHEN and CDR2 is SYDVKM. The CDR3 runs 13 residues. The covered CDR3 bases are TGTGCCAGCAGGGGGGGTGGGACCGGGGAG. Protein: CASRGGGTGE. The entire CDR3 reads CASRGGGTGELFF. Full variable domain (remainder filled in from reference TRBV28 and TRBJ2-2): DVKVTQSSRYLVKRTGEKVFLECVQDMDHENMFWYRQDPGLGLRLIYFSYDVKMKEKGDIPEGYSVSREKKERFSLILESASTNQTSMYLCASRGGGTGELFFGEGSRLTVL.

This clone was picked up a small number of times. Sequencing ends 3 residues short of the CDR3 end; the germline J gene provides the rest. The chain couples TRBV18 to TRBJ1-1; perhaps TRBD1 as D (5 bases). The V end was cut by 3 bases, the J end by 7 bases, with 24 bases between. The CDR3 spans 17 residues. Germline CDR1 and CDR2: KGHSH and LQKENI. CDR3 loop: CASSPFPSAGRSGEAFF. The covered CDR3 bases are TGTGCCAGCTCACCCTTTCCTTCAGCAGGGAGGTCCGGTGAA.

Only a few counts were recorded for this clone. The covered CDR3 bases are TGTGCCAGCAGCCGGGGAGAGACAGGGGGCTACGAG. It encodes CASSRGETGGYE. The entire CDR3 protein reads CASSRGETGGYEQYF. V is TRBV19 and J is TRBJ2-7; 9 nucleotides align to TRBD1. The read is 3 residues too short to cover the CDR3 end, so that end is filled in from the germline J gene. V was pared by 9 bases and J by 3 bases, with 12 bases of the junction left unmatched. The CDR3 is 15 residues long. CDR1 and CDR2 (germline): LNHDA, SQIVND (reference sequence).

At least ten counts were recorded for this clone. The read stops 3 residues short of the end of the CDR3; the missing end is completed from the germline J gene. The V gene is TRBV7-3, the J gene TRBJ2-3; 9 bases line up with TRBD2. The CDR3 totals 17 residues. Germline V gene sequence: CDR1 SGHTA, CDR2 FQGTGA. J gave up 2 bases and V 5 bases, and 11 bases lay outside the gene matches. CDR3 DNA (partial): TGTGCCAGCAGCCCCAGACTAGCGGCCCATACCACAGATACG. Residues: CASSPRLAAHTTDT. Given in full, the CDR3 is CASSPRLAAHTTDTQYF.

This clone was observed many times. The CDR3 extends 3 residues past the end of the read, so its final part is completed from the germline J gene. The chain combines TRBV7-8 with TRBJ2-7, with D possibly being TRBD1 (6 bases). The CDR3 is made up of 13 amino acids. Trimming removed 5 bases at V and 1 base at J, with 9 bases between. CDR1 and CDR2 (germline): SGHVS, FQNEAQ. The part of the CDR3 DNA that was read is TGTGCCAGCAGCCGGACAGAGTCCTACGAG. Amino acid sequence: CASSRTESYE. The entire CDR3 is CASSRTESYEQYF.

This clone has more than one count but fewer than ten. The read ends 3 residues early relative to the CDR3; the germline J gene fills the gap. The chain joins TRBV7-4 to TRBJ1-2; D is possibly TRBD1 (6 bases). V shed 5 bases and J shed 4 bases, with 20 bases lying between them. The CDR3 is 16 amino acids. Germline V gene lookup returns CDR1 SGHVT and CDR2 SQSDAQ. The covered CDR3 bases are TGTGCCAGCAGCCCTCCTATCGGGGGGCTCGGCTATGGC. This gives the protein CASSPPIGGLGYG. The full CDR3 sequence reads CASSPPIGGLGYGYTF. The whole variable domain, filled in from reference TRBV7-4 and TRBJ1-2, reads GAGVSQSPRYKVAKRGRDVALRCDSISGHVTLYWYRQTLGQGSEVLTYSQSDAQRDKSGRPSGRFSAERPERSVSTLKIQRTEQGDSAVYLCASSPPIGGLGYGYTFGSGTRLTVV.

In this sample, this clone turned up many times. CDR3 bases read: TGTGCCAGTAACAGGGGGCAAGTGACCGGGGAG. Translating it yields CASNRGQVTGE. The whole CDR3 is CASNRGQVTGELFF. V and J are TRBV19 and TRBJ2-2; 9 positions agree with TRBD1. Read sequence stops 3 residues before the CDR3 end, and the germline J gene provides the missing end. This CDR3 is 14 amino acids long. The trim removed 7 bases at V and 5 bases at J, leaving 5 bases unmatched. Germline loops: CDR1 LNHDA, CDR2 SQIVND (reference sequence).

Concerning this clone itself: The observed sequence ends 3 residues before the CDR3 terminus, with the missing tail filled in from the germline J gene. The rearrangement uses TRBV5-1 and TRBJ2-7; D might be TRBD2 (5 bases). V was shortened by 0 bases and J by 6 bases, with 16 bases between the two germline ends. CDR1 is SGHRS, CDR2 YFSETQ, per germline. The CDR3 length is 15 residues. CDR3 amino acids: CASSLVTGIGGEQYF. CDR3 DNA, as far as it was read: TGCGCCAGCAGCTTGGTCACGGGGATAGGTGGCGAG.

This clone was observed at least ten times. Read sequence stops 3 residues before the CDR3 end, and the germline J gene provides the missing end. The chain uses TRBV24-1 and TRBJ2-1, with 15 bases that match TRBD2. Per the germline V gene, CDR1 is KGHDR and CDR2 is SFDVKD. This CDR3 region has 18 residues. V lost 8 bases to trimming and J lost 6 bases; unmatched junction nucleotides: 13. CDR3 DNA, as far as it was read: TGTGCCACCAAGCTAGGACTAGCGGGAGGGGGGTGGTGCAATGAG. Residues: CATKLGLAGGGWCNE. The CDR3 reads in full as CATKLGLAGGGWCNEQFF.

This clone was recorded many times. Sequencing ends 3 residues short of the CDR3 end; the germline J gene provides the rest. The rearrangement uses TRBV7-3 and TRBJ2-3; 7 positions agree with TRBD1. The germline V gene encodes CDR1 SGHTA and CDR2 FQGTGA. The CDR3 is 14 residues long. The junction had 7 bases not matched to a gene; V was cut back by 4 bases and J by 6 bases. Here the CDR3 reads CASSSGTVGDTQYF. Partial CDR3 DNA: TGTGCCAGCAGCTCCGGGACAGTTGGCGATACG.

With regard to this clone: The CDR3 is cut off 3 residues early in the read; its end comes from the germline J gene. This chain links TRBV7-2 with TRBJ1-5, with D unclear. The ends were cut back, 5 bases at V and 0 bases at J, with 11 bases in the middle. Germline V gives CDR1 SGHTA, CDR2 FQGNSA. This CDR3 has 15 amino acids. CDR3 DNA (partial): TGTGCCAGCAGCGAAGAACAGCTTAGCAATCAGCCC. Its translation: CASSEEQLSNQP. The CDR3, in full, reads CASSEEQLSNQPQHF.

This clone came up many times. The missing CDR3 end, 3 residues past where the read stops, is filled in from the germline J gene. The chain joins TRBV20-1 to TRBJ2-1; 10 bases agree with TRBD2. Germline CDR1 DFQATT, CDR2 SNEGSKA (reference sequence). The CDR3 consists of 16 residues. After removal of 2 bases from V and 3 bases from J, the junction contained 7 bases not matched to a gene. CDR3 in amino acids: CSARPGTSAHYNEQFF. The DNA read from the CDR3 is TGCAGTGCTAGACCCGGGACTAGCGCCCACTACAATGAG.

In its sample, this clone was seen a few times. The CDR3 DNA, read in part, is TGTGCCAGTAGTACCCACCGACAGGGGGCGCGAACCTATGGC. Translating gives CASSTHRQGARTYG. The entire CDR3 reads CASSTHRQGARTYGYTF. This chain connects TRBV19 to TRBJ1-2, with 10 bases that match TRBD1. Read coverage stops 3 residues before the CDR3 terminus; the germline J gene supplies the remainder. J gave up 4 bases and V 4 bases, and 12 bases lay outside the gene matches. The CDR3 contains 17 residues. CDR1 and CDR2 (germline): LNHDA, SQIVND (reference sequence).

This clone was detected ten times or more. The CDR3 end is not reached by the read, which stops 3 residues before it; the germline J gene fills it in. The chain has TRBV29-1 and TRBJ2-1; 13 nucleotides line up with TRBD2. Germline values: CDR1 SQVTM, CDR2 ANQGSEA. V lost 0 bases, J lost 8 bases, and 10 bases stayed unmatched. The CDR3 spans 17 residues. CDR3 sequence reads: CSVEDPLAGGQGDEQFF. Partial CDR3 DNA: TGCAGCGTTGAAGACCCACTAGCGGGAGGGCAGGGGGATGAG.

This clone has a count of ten or more. The read comes to an end 3 residues before the CDR3 does, leaving the germline J gene to fill in the end. The rearrangement uses TRBV4-1 and TRBJ2-7; TRBD1 agrees at 12 bases. The CDR3 length is 18 residues. Germline assignment: CDR1 MGHRA and CDR2 YSYEKL. Trimming took 6 bases from V and 4 from J; bases not matched to a gene: 16. Partial CDR3 DNA: TGCGCCAGCAGTAAGGGGACAGGGGGCCTACAGGGTAATTACGAG. This translates into CASSKGTGGLQGNYE. The entire CDR3 protein is CASSKGTGGLQGNYEQYF.

There are a few counts of this clone. The observed sequence ends 3 residues before the CDR3 terminus, with the missing tail filled in from the germline J gene. V and J are TRBV30 and TRBJ1-5; no reliable D call. V was clipped by 2 bases and J by 9 bases, with 11 bases between them. There are 12 residues in the CDR3. Per the germline V gene, CDR1 is GTSNPN and CDR2 is SVGIG (reference sequence). The DNA read from the CDR3 is TGTGCCTGGAGTATCCCCCCGGGGCCC. Translation: CAWSIPPGP. The full CDR3 is CAWSIPPGPQHF.